One and the same sample provided the 15 T cell receptor beta chains below, sequenced in a study of blood T cell repertoires in COVID-19. Only in-frame clones appear in the TCRdb table, and some are missing; sequencing was by immunoSEQ multiplex PCR. The sample gives fewer than 300,000 clones, approximately 92% of which show up once; 0.9% to 1.2% is in the top ten. The sequencing sample was made of PBMCs or T cells enriched from blood (not recorded which). Receptors were obtained from a woman in her thirties who had recovered from COVID-19.

The genes are TRBV28 and TRBJ1-2; D is uncertain. This CDR3 region has 11 residues. Germline loops: CDR1 MDHEN, CDR2 SYDVKM. Trimming pared 6 bases from V and 4 bases from J, leaving 6 bases between. The CDR3 DNA is TGTGCCAGCAGCGTCTCCTATGGCTACACCTTC. This translates into CASSVSYGYTF.

This clone was seen more than once but under ten times. The rearrangement joins TRBV24-1 to TRBJ2-1; possible D gene TRBD2, 5 bases. This CDR3 comprises 15 residues. V gave up 2 bases and J gave up 6 bases, with 13 bases separating them. Germline assignment: CDR1 KGHDR and CDR2 SFDVKD. The CDR3 reads CATSDSWGASNEQFF. CDR3 bases: TGTGCCACCAGTGATTCATGGGGAGCCAGCAATGAGCAGTTCTTC.

This chain joins TRBV19 and TRBJ1-1, with D tentatively TRBD1 (6 bases). Germline-derived CDR1 and CDR2 are LNHDA and SQIVND (reference sequence). The V end was cut by 3 bases, the J end by 8 bases, with 13 bases between. The CDR3 runs to 13 residues. CDR3 in DNA: TGTGCCAGTAGTATGACAGGCCCTAGAGAAGCTTTCTTT. Translating gives CASSMTGPREAFF.

The chain joins TRBV5-8 to TRBJ2-1; TRBD2 is a possible D gene (5 bases). This CDR3 is built from 15 residues. V lost 0 bases and J lost 5, with 12 bases in between. Germline-derived CDR1 and CDR2 are SGHTS and YDEGEE. The CDR3 coding sequence is TGTGCCAGCAGCTTGGACACAGCGGCCCACAATGAGCAGTTCTTC. Translation gives CASSLDTAAHNEQFF.

Regarding this clone: Other DNA sequences of this sample code for an identical CDR3. The CDR3 loop is CASSRQGYTDTQYF. For the CDR3, the DNA is TGTGCCAGCAGTCGACAGGGGTACACAGATACGCAGTATTTT. The chain uses TRBV14 and TRBJ2-3; 8 bases match TRBD1. Trimming took 6 bases from V and 2 from J; bases not matched to a gene: 4. This CDR3 has 14 residues. Germline CDR1 reads SGHDN; CDR2 reads FVKESK. Complete variable domain (other parts from reference TRBV14 and TRBJ2-3): EAGVTQFPSHSVIEKGQTVTLRCDPISGHDNLYWYRRVMGKEIKFLLHFVKESKQDESGMPNNRFLAERTGGTYSTLKVQPAELEDSGVYFCASSRQGYTDTQYFGPGTRLTVL.

This chain joins TRBV27 and TRBJ2-1, with 9 bases lining up with TRBD2. The junction had 6 bases not matched to a gene; V was cut back by 4 bases and J by 2 bases. This CDR3 has 16 residues. Germline values: CDR1 MNHEY, CDR2 SMNVEV (reference sequence). The CDR3 loop is CASSSLSGRPYNEQFF. CDR3 coding DNA: TGTGCCAGCAGTTCCCTGAGCGGGAGGCCCTACAATGAGCAGTTCTTC.

CDR3 nucleotide sequence: TGTGCCAGCAGGAGGGCCGGCGAGGCTGAAAAACTGTTTTTT. Translating gives CASRRAGEAEKLFF. This chain connects TRBV27 to TRBJ1-4; D unclear. Per germline, CDR1 MNHEY and CDR2 SMNVEV (reference sequence). V dropped 6 bases and J dropped 7 bases, with 15 bases sitting between them. There are 14 residues in the CDR3.

As for this clone: The same CDR3 arises from other DNA sequences in this sample as well. The chain carries TRBV3-1 (or the pseudogene TRBV3-2) and TRBJ2-1; TRBD1 matches at 10 bases. Germline V gives CDR1 LGHDT, CDR2 YNNKEL (reference sequence). The CDR3 totals 15 residues. J gave up 4 bases and V 4 bases, and 4 bases lay outside the gene matches. The CDR3 reads CASSPRQGAYNEQFF. The CDR3 region has the DNA TGTGCCAGCAGCCCCAGACAGGGGGCTTACAATGAGCAGTTCTTC.

J is TRBJ2-7 and V is TRBV5-4; TRBD2 aligns across 9 bases. CDR3 length: 14 residues. Germline values: CDR1 SGHNT, CDR2 YYREEE (reference sequence). Trimming removed 0 bases from V and 3 bases from J; junction bases left unmatched: 1. The CDR3 DNA sequence: TGTGCCAGCAGCTTGGGACTAGCGGACTACGAGCAGTACTTC. This encodes CASSLGLADYEQYF.

The genes are TRBV4-2 and TRBJ2-1; 11 bases are shared with TRBD1. Germline V CDR1 and CDR2: LGHNA, YNFKEQ. Trimming at V came to 6 bases and at J to 5 bases, leaving 12 bases not matched to a gene. This CDR3 contains 17 residues. The CDR3 reads CASRPWTGGIGDNEQFF. CDR3 nucleotides: TGTGCCAGCAGACCATGGACAGGGGGCATCGGGGACAATGAGCAGTTCTTC.

This clone appeared once. The genes are TRBV11-2 and TRBJ2-5; TRBD1 matches 7 bases. Germline V gene data show CDR1 as SGHAT and CDR2 as FQNNGV. This CDR3 spans 16 amino acids. Losses at the gene ends were 4 bases for V and 4 bases for J; bases not matched to a gene: 12. The chain's CDR3 is CASSSTTGKVGETQYF. The CDR3 nucleotides read TGTGCCAGCAGCTCCACGACAGGGAAAGTGGGAGAGACCCAGTACTTC.

This clone was counted a few times. This sequence joins TRBV19 and TRBJ2-2; 12 bases are a match to TRBD2. In germline, CDR1 is LNHDA, CDR2 SQIVND (reference sequence). The CDR3 sequence is 15 residues long. Trimming took 6 bases from V and 6 from J; bases not matched to a gene: 5. Written as DNA, the CDR3 is TGTGCCAGTAGGCCGACTAGCGGGAGCGCCGGGGAGCTGTTTTTT. This codes for CASRPTSGSAGELFF. The full variable domain, with the rest looked up from reference TRBV19 and TRBJ2-2, is DGGITQSPKYLFRKEGQNVTLSCEQNLNHDAMYWYRQDPGQGLRLIYYSQIVNDFQKGDIAEGYSVSREKKESFPLTVTSAQKNPTAFYLCASRPTSGSAGELFFGEGSRLTVL.

The V and J genes are TRBV7-9 and TRBJ2-1, with D maybe TRBD2 (6 bases). The length of the CDR3 is 13 residues. Germline assignment: CDR1 SEHNR and CDR2 FQNEAQ (reference sequence). The germline V and J ends were trimmed by 5 bases and 3 bases, with 8 bases remaining between them. CDR3 region: CASSREIYNEQFF. Here the CDR3 DNA reads TGTGCCAGCAGCCGGGAGATCTACAATGAGCAGTTCTTC. The entire variable domain, with the rest obtained from reference TRBV7-9 and TRBJ2-1, is as follows: DTGVSQNPRHKITKRGQNVTFRCDPISEHNRLYWYRQTLGQGPEFLTYFQNEAQLEKSRLLSDRFSAERPKGSFSTLEIQRTEQGDSAMYLCASSREIYNEQFFGPGTRLTVL.

The chain uses TRBV9 and TRBJ1-6; 9 nucleotides agree with TRBD1. The CDR3 has 15 amino acids. CDR1 is SGDLS and CDR2 is YYNGEE in the germline V gene. J was trimmed by 9 bases and V by 0 bases; bases with no gene match: 4. CDR3 in DNA: TGTGCCAGCAGCGTAGTACCGGGACAGGGTTCACCCCTCCACTTT. As protein: CASSVVPGQGSPLHF.

The V call is TRBV27, the J call TRBJ2-5; TRBD2 matches 14 bases. CDR3 length: 17 residues. Germline CDR1 is MNHEY and CDR2 is SMNVEV (reference sequence). The ends lost 5 bases at V and 7 bases at J; junction bases unmatched: 12. CDR3 nucleotide sequence: TGTGCCAGCAGTCCTAAATCGACTAGCGGGAGGGCCGGGACCCAGTACTTC. Its protein product is CASSPKSTSGRAGTQYF.